A single sample gave rise to the 11 T cell receptor beta chains below, sequenced in a study of blood T cell repertoires in COVID-19. Generated by immunoSEQ multiplex PCR, the TCRdb table keeps only in-frame clones and is missing some. Here the sample spans 140,000 to 150,000 clones, 84% being singletons. Sequencing was performed on peripheral blood. The receptors come from a human donor in a cohort sampled during active COVID-19.

In its sample, this clone was seen a few times. The CDR3 sequence is CASSIGQPHSNQPQHF. The CDR3 DNA reads as TGTGCCAGTAGTATCGGACAGCCACATAGCAATCAGCCCCAGCATTTT. The V call is TRBV19, the J call TRBJ1-5; TRBD1 might be the D (6 bases). Between the trimmed V and J ends, which lost 3 bases and 0 bases, there was a span of 12 bases. The CDR3 runs 16 residues. Germline-derived CDR1 and CDR2 are LNHDA and SQIVND (reference sequence).

This chain joins TRBV3-1 (or the pseudogene TRBV3-2) and TRBJ1-1, with 8 bases that match TRBD1. Germline values: CDR1 LGHDT, CDR2 YNNKEL (reference sequence). V shed 0 bases and J 1 base; nucleotides not matched to a gene: 7. The CDR3 extends over 17 amino acids. The CDR3 region is CASSQEQGVIGNTEAFF. The CDR3 nucleotides are TGTGCCAGCAGCCAAGAACAGGGGGTTATAGGGAACACTGAAGCTTTCTTT.

This chain connects TRBV11-2 to TRBJ1-5, with 12 bases aligning to TRBD1. Germline V lookup: CDR1 SGHAT, CDR2 FQNNGV. The CDR3 is 15 residues long. V lost 6 bases, J lost 5 bases, and 5 bases stayed unmatched. The CDR3 reads CASRGGTGGDQPQHF. CDR3 in DNA: TGTGCCAGCAGGGGAGGGACAGGGGGCGATCAGCCCCAGCATTTT.

This rearrangement joins TRBV2 to TRBJ2-3; D possibly corresponds to TRBD2 (5 bases). The CDR3 consists of 15 residues. Germline CDR1 SNHLY, CDR2 FYNNEI. V lost 8 bases and J 3 bases, leaving 18 bases between the germline ends. The CDR3 nucleotides read TGTGCCAGCTCCCCCAGCCTCGGAGGAACAGATACGCAGTATTTT. This translates into CASSPSLGGTDTQYF.

The chain is built from TRBV7-3 and TRBJ2-2; a possible D gene is TRBD2 (5 bases). CDR1 SGHTA and CDR2 FQGTGA come from the germline V gene. Trimming cost V 1 base and J 3 bases, with 6 bases left between them. The CDR3 sequence is 14 residues long. The CDR3 sequence is CASSLKGDTGELFF. The CDR3 nucleotides read TGTGCCAGCAGCTTAAAGGGAGACACCGGGGAGCTGTTTTTT.

This clone was observed once. This chain connects TRBV7-9 to TRBJ2-1; TRBD2 aligns across 11 bases. V gave up 8 bases and J gave up 4 bases; unmatched junction bases: 13. The CDR3 covers 17 residues. CDR1 is SEHNR and CDR2 is FQNEAQ in the germline V gene (reference sequence). CDR3 sequence: CASPPARLAGGYNEQFF. CDR3 in DNA: TGTGCCAGCCCCCCCGCCCGGCTAGCGGGGGGTTACAATGAGCAGTTCTTC.

In DNA form, the CDR3 reads TGTGCCATCAGTGGGACAGGGGAGGTTTTTCAGCCCCAGCATTTT. It is translated as CAISGTGEVFQPQHF. This chain joins TRBV10-3 and TRBJ1-5, with 9 bases identical to TRBD1. The V segment lost 4 bases and the J segment 6 bases; nucleotides outside the gene matches: 7. The CDR3 is 15 residues long. Germline loops: CDR1 ENHRY, CDR2 SYGVKD.

The chain joins TRBV28 to TRBJ2-5; the match to TRBD1 covers 7 bases. Germline V lookup: CDR1 MDHEN, CDR2 SYDVKM. The CDR3 is 14 amino acids. V lost 5 bases and J lost 6; bases outside the gene matches: 9. The CDR3 nucleotides are TGTGCCAGCAGTGGCCTGACAGGGTTAAAGACCCAGTACTTC. Translated, it gives CASSGLTGLKTQYF.

The chain carries TRBV6-2 or TRBV6-3 and TRBJ1-2; TRBD1 matches at 8 bases. Germline V gives CDR1 MNHEY, CDR2 SVGEGT. This CDR3 is built from 15 residues. The V segment lost 6 bases and the J segment 2 bases; nucleotides outside the gene matches: 8. The CDR3 region has the DNA TGTGCCAGCAGCCGGGGACAGGCTTTCAACTATGGCTACACCTTC. Residues: CASSRGQAFNYGYTF.

This clone came up once. This chain connects TRBV24-1 to TRBJ2-7, with D unclear. Looked up from germline, CDR1 is KGHDR and CDR2 is SFDVKD. Trimming cost V 6 bases and J 3 bases, with 11 bases left between them. This CDR3 comprises 13 residues. The CDR3 sequence is CATSSSPGYEQYF. CDR3 nucleotide sequence: TGTGCCACCAGTTCCTCACCAGGCTACGAGCAGTACTTC.

The V gene is TRBV4-3, the J gene TRBJ1-3, with 9 bases lining up with TRBD1. This CDR3 has 17 residues. V was clipped by 4 bases and J by 2 bases; unmatched bases: 9. Germline loops: CDR1 LGHNA, CDR2 YSLEER. The CDR3 region is CASSRGTGRSAGNTIYF. Here the CDR3 DNA reads TGCGCCAGCAGCCGAGGGACAGGGAGATCAGCTGGAAACACCATATATTTT.